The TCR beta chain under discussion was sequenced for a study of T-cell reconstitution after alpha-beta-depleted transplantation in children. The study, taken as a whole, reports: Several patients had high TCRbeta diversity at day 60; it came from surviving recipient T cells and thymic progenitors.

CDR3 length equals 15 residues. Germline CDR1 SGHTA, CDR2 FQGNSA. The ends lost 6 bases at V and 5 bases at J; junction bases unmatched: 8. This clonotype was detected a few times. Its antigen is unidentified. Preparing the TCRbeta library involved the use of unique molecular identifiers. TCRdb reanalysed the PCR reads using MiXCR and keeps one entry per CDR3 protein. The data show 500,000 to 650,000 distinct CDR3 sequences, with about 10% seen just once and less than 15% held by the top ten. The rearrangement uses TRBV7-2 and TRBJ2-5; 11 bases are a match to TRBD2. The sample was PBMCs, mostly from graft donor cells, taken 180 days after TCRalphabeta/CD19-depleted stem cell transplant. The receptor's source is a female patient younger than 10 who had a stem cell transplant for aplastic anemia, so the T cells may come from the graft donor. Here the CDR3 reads CASRSRLAGMETQYF. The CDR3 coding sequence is TGTGCCAGCAGATCTCGACTAGCGGGGATGGAGACCCAGTACTTC.